Below, one T cell receptor beta chain is given with its context. It was with random hexamers that about 0.45 to 1 ug RNA was reverse transcribed. TCRdb fed the immunoSEQ multiplex PCR reads into MiXCR, producing one record per CDR3 protein. The sample has 200,000 to 250,000 distinct CDR3 sequences, approximately 95% seen once. FACS enriched CD8+ TEMRA cells, while bulk CD8+ and CD4+ were negatively isolated. The data originate from a study of CD8 T cells in Susac syndrome. This CDR3 region has 15 residues. Germline CDR1 SGDLS, CDR2 YYNGEE. V dropped 1 base and J dropped 2; count of bases not matched to a gene: 4.

The clonotype comes from a human donor with multiple sclerosis. The chain employs TRBV9 and TRBJ2-5; 8 positions agree with TRBD2. Sequenced input: CD4+ T cells from PBMCs. The DNA for the CDR3 is TGTGCCAGCAGCGTACAAGCGGGGGCACAAGAGACCCAGTACTTC. The encoded protein is CASSVQAGAQETQYF.